The 23 T cell receptor beta chains in this list originate from one sample, sequenced in a study of blood T cell repertoires in COVID-19. Sequencing was performed with immunoSEQ multiplex PCR; in TCRdb, only in-frame clones are kept and a portion is missing. The sample shows approximately 200,000 clones, about 90% of them seen only once. Sequenced material: PBMCs or T cells enriched from blood (not recorded which). The source is a woman aged 25 to 39 who had recovered from COVID-19.

The CDR3 DNA is TGTGCCAGCAGCTTGGAAGGAGTTTGGAACACTGAAGCTTTCTTT. This sequence encodes CASSLEGVWNTEAFF. V and J are TRBV5-5 and TRBJ1-1, with no clear D. V was cut by 0 bases and J by 1 base, with 10 bases left in between. The CDR3 is made up of 15 amino acids. CDR1 SGHKS and CDR2 YYEKEE come from the germline V gene (reference sequence).

CDR3 bases: TGTGCCAGTAGTACCGGACAGGGGGCGGGCACTGAAGCTTTCTTT. Residues: CASSTGQGAGTEAFF. The J gene is TRBJ1-1, the V gene TRBV19, with 11 bases lining up with TRBD1. The length of the CDR3 is 15 residues. The V and J ends lost 4 bases and 4 bases, in that order; junction bases with no gene match: 5. Germline loops: CDR1 LNHDA, CDR2 SQIVND (reference sequence).

The gene calls are TRBV19 and TRBJ1-3; D gene ambiguous. The CDR3 is 15 residues long. V lost 3 bases and J lost 2, with 11 bases in between. The germline CDR1 and CDR2 sequences are LNHDA and SQIVND (reference sequence). This CDR3 is CASSMRPWPGNTIYF. The DNA for the CDR3 is TGTGCCAGTAGTATGAGGCCCTGGCCTGGAAACACCATATATTTT.

This clone was detected only once. This chain uses TRBV12-3 or TRBV12-4 with TRBJ1-6; D gene unclear. Trimming removed 3 bases from V and 11 bases from J, with 8 bases in between. The CDR3 is made up of 12 amino acids. In DNA, the CDR3 is TGTGCCAGCAGTTTGACATCTGCACCCCTCCACTTT. It codes for CASSLTSAPLHF.

The chain is built from TRBV28 and TRBJ1-1; the D gene is possibly TRBD1 (6 bases). Germline-derived CDR1 and CDR2 are MDHEN and SYDVKM. The CDR3 spans 13 residues. Trimming cost V 7 bases and J 6 bases, with 15 bases left between them. Here the CDR3 DNA reads TGTGCCAGCACCAGGGGTGGGCAGTCTGAAGCTTTCTTT. Protein sequence: CASTRGGQSEAFF.

The gene calls are TRBV11-3 and TRBJ1-1; TRBD1 might be the D (5 bases). Trimming cost V 5 bases and J 1 base, with 11 bases left between them. Germline assignment: CDR1 SGHNT and CDR2 YENEEA. The CDR3 is 14 residues long. CDR3 loop: CASSVGLGNTEAFF. CDR3 in DNA: TGTGCCAGCAGCGTGGGGCTGGGGAACACTGAAGCTTTCTTT.

The J gene is TRBJ2-7, the V gene TRBV7-6; TRBD1 aligns across 10 bases. This CDR3 has 16 residues. Germline V lookup: CDR1 SGHVS, CDR2 FNYEAQ. V was pared by 1 base and J by 1 base, with 4 bases of the junction left unmatched. CDR3 amino acids: CASSLVPGQGSYEQYF. In DNA, the CDR3 is TGTGCCAGCAGCTTAGTACCGGGACAGGGGTCCTACGAGCAGTACTTC.

The chain employs TRBV7-3 and TRBJ1-6; 7 nucleotides agree with TRBD1. Germline loops: CDR1 SGHTA, CDR2 FQGTGA. The CDR3 contains 16 residues. Trimming at V came to 4 bases and at J to 9 bases, leaving 12 bases not matched to a gene. The CDR3 is CASSYRDRGKGSPLHF. The CDR3 region has the DNA TGTGCCAGCAGCTACCGGGACAGAGGAAAGGGTTCACCCCTCCACTTT.

The gene calls are TRBV2 and TRBJ1-4; possibly TRBD1 for D (5 bases). Germline CDR1 and CDR2: SNHLY and FYNNEI. V lost 4 bases, J lost 2 bases, and 8 bases lay in between. The CDR3 extends over 14 amino acids. Here the CDR3 DNA reads TGTGCCAGCAGTGGTGGGGGGACTAATGAAAAACTGTTTTTT. The encoded protein is CASSGGGTNEKLFF.

The chain joins TRBV24-1 to TRBJ2-1; TRBD2 agrees at 8 bases. With 7 bases clipped from V and 8 bases from J, the junction kept 6 bases outside the gene matches. Per the germline V gene, CDR1 is KGHDR and CDR2 is SFDVKD. CDR3 length: 13 amino acids. Here the CDR3 reads CATRGASGYEQFF. CDR3 coding DNA: TGTGCCACCAGAGGGGCTAGCGGGTATGAGCAGTTCTTC.

This clone was counted only a few times. The rearrangement uses TRBV7-2 and TRBJ1-6; the match to TRBD1 covers 8 bases. CDR1 is SGHTA and CDR2 is FQGNSA in the germline V gene. V trimming: 7 bases; J trimming: 7 bases; junction bases outside the gene matches: 6. This CDR3 comprises 14 residues. CDR3 region: CASTAYRGNSPLHF. CDR3 in DNA: TGTGCCAGCACCGCCTACAGGGGGAATTCACCCCTCCACTTT. The whole variable domain, filled in from reference TRBV7-2 and TRBJ1-6, reads GAGVSQSPSNKVTEKGKDVELRCDPISGHTALYWYRQSLGQGLEFLIYFQGNSAPDKSGLPSDRFSAERTGGSVSTLTIQRTQQEDSAVYLCASTAYRGNSPLHFGNGTRLTVT.

V usage is TRBV29-1 and J usage is TRBJ2-7, with 8 bases lining up with TRBD2. Losses at the gene ends were 5 bases for V and 2 bases for J; bases not matched to a gene: 5. Germline CDR1 and CDR2: SQVTM and ANQGSEA. CDR3 size: 13 residues. The CDR3 sequence: CSVTSGSTYEQYF. The CDR3, as DNA: TGCAGCGTTACCAGCGGGAGCACCTACGAGCAGTACTTC.

This clone occurred once. The chain recombines TRBV14 with TRBJ1-1; D might be TRBD1 (6 bases). CDR1 and CDR2 from the germline V gene are SGHDN and FVKESK. This CDR3 is built from 14 residues. V dropped 4 bases and J dropped 1 base, with 10 bases sitting between them. The DNA of the CDR3 is TGTGCCAGCAGCCCCGACAGGTGGAACACTGAAGCTTTCTTT. Its translation: CASSPDRWNTEAFF.

V usage is TRBV7-3 and J usage is TRBJ2-5; 9 bases fit TRBD1. This CDR3 has 15 residues. The V segment lost 5 bases and the J segment 2 bases; nucleotides outside the gene matches: 6. CDR1 is SGHTA and CDR2 is FQGTGA in the germline V gene. The CDR3 DNA reads TGTGCCAGCAGCGTGACAGGGGGTCAGCAAGAGACCCAGTACTTC. Translation gives CASSVTGGQQETQYF.

The genes are TRBV30 and TRBJ1-3; D is uncertain. The CDR3 loop spans 15 amino acids. The germline V gene has CDR1 GTSNPN and CDR2 SVGIG (reference sequence). Trimming left V 1 base short and J 4 bases short, with 14 bases between. This chain's CDR3 is CAWSGRVRLGNTIYF. In DNA form, the CDR3 reads TGTGCCTGGAGTGGGAGAGTCCGCTTAGGAAACACCATATATTTT.

The chain combines TRBV6-2 or TRBV6-3 with TRBJ1-5; D uncertain. V gave up 6 bases and J gave up 1 base, with 16 bases separating them. CDR1 is MNHEY and CDR2 is SVGEGT in the germline V gene. CDR3 length equals 16 residues. This chain's CDR3 is CASSRRGGRSNQPQHF. Written as DNA, the CDR3 is TGTGCCAGCAGCCGACGGGGAGGGAGGAGCAATCAGCCCCAGCATTTT.

The V and J genes are TRBV7-9 and TRBJ2-2; D is unresolved. Germline CDR1 is SEHNR and CDR2 is FQNEAQ (reference sequence). Between the trimmed V and J ends, which lost 5 bases and 1 base, there was a span of 5 bases. The CDR3 runs to 13 residues. The CDR3 protein is CASSVMNTGELFF. In DNA form, the CDR3 reads TGTGCCAGCAGCGTTATGAACACCGGGGAGCTGTTTTTT.

In regard to this clone: Other DNA variants within this sample encode the same CDR3. This sequence joins TRBV12-3 or TRBV12-4 and TRBJ1-5; TRBD1 is a possible D gene (5 bases). Deletions cut 3 bases from V and 6 bases from J, with 9 bases between. The CDR3 totals 13 residues. The CDR3 spells CASSFGGGQPQHF. The CDR3 DNA reads as TGTGCCAGCAGTTTCGGGGGAGGTCAGCCCCAGCATTTT.

J is TRBJ1-1 and V is TRBV3-1 (or the pseudogene TRBV3-2); 7 bases are shared with TRBD1. V lost 6 bases to trimming and J lost 0 bases; unmatched junction nucleotides: 7. Germline CDR1 is LGHDT and CDR2 is YNNKEL (reference sequence). The CDR3 spans 15 residues. The CDR3 DNA reads as TGTGCCAGCAGTGACACCGGGACAGTGAACACTGAAGCTTTCTTT. It encodes CASSDTGTVNTEAFF.

This clone was picked up one time. This chain joins TRBV20-1 and TRBJ2-7, with TRBD2 as a possible D gene (5 bases). This CDR3 contains 11 residues. Per germline, CDR1 DFQATT and CDR2 SNEGSKA (reference sequence). The CDR3 loop is CSSGSPYEQYF. The CDR3 nucleotides are TGCAGCTCGGGATCCCCCTACGAGCAGTACTTC.

In its sample, this clone was seen many times. The V gene is TRBV5-4, the J gene TRBJ1-4; 7 nucleotides align to TRBD1. The junction had 5 bases not matched to a gene; V was cut back by 4 bases and J by 2 bases. Germline V gene lookup returns CDR1 SGHNT and CDR2 YYREEE (reference sequence). The CDR3 is made up of 15 amino acids. For the CDR3, the DNA is TGTGCCAGCAGCGCTGGGACAGCGACTAATGAAAAACTGTTTTTT. Amino acid sequence: CASSAGTATNEKLFF. The variable domain in full, with the rest retrieved from reference TRBV5-4 and TRBJ1-4, is ETGVTQSPTHLIKTRGQQVTLRCSSQSGHNTVSWYQQALGQGPQFIFQYYREEENGRGNFPPRFSGLQFPNYSSELNVNALELDDSALYLCASSAGTATNEKLFFGSGTQLSVL.

The rearrangement joins TRBV4-1 to TRBJ1-1; 9 bases line up with TRBD1. V gave up 0 bases and J gave up 6 bases; unmatched junction bases: 5. Germline CDR1 and CDR2: MGHRA and YSYEKL. This CDR3 comprises 15 residues. The DNA for the CDR3 is TGCGCCAGCAGCCAAGAGCACAGGGGGCAAGCTGAAGCTTTCTTT. Translating gives CASSQEHRGQAEAFF.

The CDR3 protein is CASSPLSAYEQYF. CDR3 DNA: TGTGCCAGCAGCCCCCTTTCTGCCTACGAGCAGTACTTC. The rearrangement links TRBV3-1 (or the pseudogene TRBV3-2) to TRBJ2-7, with no clear D. Germline CDR1 reads LGHDT; CDR2 reads YNNKEL (reference sequence). The CDR3 length is 13 residues. V lost 4 bases to trimming and J lost 2 bases, with 9 bases between them.